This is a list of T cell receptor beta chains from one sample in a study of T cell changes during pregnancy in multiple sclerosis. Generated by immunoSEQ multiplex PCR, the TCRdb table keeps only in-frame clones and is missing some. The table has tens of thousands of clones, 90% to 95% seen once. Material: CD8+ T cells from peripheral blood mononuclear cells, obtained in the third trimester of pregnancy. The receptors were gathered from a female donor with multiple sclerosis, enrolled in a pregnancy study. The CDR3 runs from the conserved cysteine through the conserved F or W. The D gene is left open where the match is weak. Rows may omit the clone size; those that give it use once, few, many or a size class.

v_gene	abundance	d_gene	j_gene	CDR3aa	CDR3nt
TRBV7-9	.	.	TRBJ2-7	CASSLEDGEMGEQYF	TGTGCCAGCAGCTTAGAGGACGGGGAGATGGGCGAGCAGTACTTC
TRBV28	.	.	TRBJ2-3	CASSLTGSTDTQYF	TGTGCCAGCAGTTTAACAGGGAGCACAGATACGCAGTATTTT
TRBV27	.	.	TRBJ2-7	CASSLSKGTRTYEQYF	TGTGCCAGCAGTTTATCGAAGGGGACAAGAACCTACGAGCAGTACTTC
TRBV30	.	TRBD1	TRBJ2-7	CAWSVMTGPNEQYF	TGTGCCTGGAGTGTGATGACAGGGCCAAACGAGCAGTACTTC
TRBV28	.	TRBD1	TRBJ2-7	CASSAGQGSSYEQYF	TGTGCCAGCAGTGCGGGACAGGGGTCCTCCTACGAGCAGTACTTC
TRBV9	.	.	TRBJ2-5	CASSPPGQGLQETQYF	TGTGCCAGCAGCCCCCCCGGCCAGGGTCTACAAGAGACCCAGTACTTC
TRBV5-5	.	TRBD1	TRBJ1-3	CASSLGTGTDTIYF	TGTGCCAGCAGCTTGGGGACAGGGACGGACACCATATATTTT
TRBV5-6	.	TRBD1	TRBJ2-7	CASSFTGGMAPYEQYF	TGTGCCAGCAGCTTCACAGGGGGCATGGCCCCCTACGAGCAGTACTTC
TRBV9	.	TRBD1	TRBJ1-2	CASSPSQGGYGYTF	TGTGCCAGCAGCCCGTCACAGGGGGGCTATGGCTACACCTTC
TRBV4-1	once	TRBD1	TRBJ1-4	CASSQATGTEGEKLFF	TGCGCCAGCAGCCAAGCCACCGGGACAGAGGGGGAAAAACTGTTTTTT
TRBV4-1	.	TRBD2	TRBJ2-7	CASSLAGDSYEQYF	TGCGCCAGCAGCCTAGCGGGAGACTCCTACGAGCAGTACTTC
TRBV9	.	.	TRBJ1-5	CASSRTDSNQPQHF	TGTGCCAGCAGCAGGACAGACAGCAATCAGCCCCAGCATTTT
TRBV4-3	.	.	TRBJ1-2	CASSHRGENGYTF	TGCGCCAGCAGCCATCGGGGTGAGAATGGCTACACCTTC
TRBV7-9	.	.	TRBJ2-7	CASSLGIGAAYEQYF	TGTGCCAGCAGCTTAGGCATAGGGGCCGCCTACGAGCAGTACTTC
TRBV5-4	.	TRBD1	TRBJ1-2	CASSNPGQGIYGYTF	TGTGCCAGCAGCAACCCGGGACAGGGCATCTATGGCTACACCTTC
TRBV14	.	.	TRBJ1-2	CASSQVPTADLYGYTF	TGTGCCAGCAGCCAAGTACCCACAGCCGACCTCTATGGCTACACCTTC
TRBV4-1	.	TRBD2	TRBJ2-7	CASSQPPSGGSYEQYF	TGCGCCAGCAGCCAACCTCCTAGCGGGGGGAGCTACGAGCAGTACTTC
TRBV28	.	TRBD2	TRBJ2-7	CASSLRTSGKYEQYF	TGTGCCAGCAGTTTACGCACTAGCGGCAAATACGAGCAGTACTTC
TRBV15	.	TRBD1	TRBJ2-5	CATSRGTGGTEKTQYF	TGTGCCACCAGCAGGGGGACAGGGGGGACAGAAAAGACCCAGTACTTC
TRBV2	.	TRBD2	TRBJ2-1	CASEAPAGGYNEQFF	TGTGCCAGCGAGGCCCCGGCGGGAGGGTACAATGAGCAGTTCTTC
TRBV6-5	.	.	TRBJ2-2	CASRPSAGRAGELFF	TGTGCCAGCAGACCCTCGGCGGGAAGGGCCGGGGAGCTGTTTTTT
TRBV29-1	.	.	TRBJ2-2	CSVEAAGELFF	TGCAGCGTTGAGGCAGCCGGGGAGCTGTTTTTT
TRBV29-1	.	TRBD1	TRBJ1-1	CSGQGTEAFF	TGCAGCGGACAGGGAACTGAAGCTTTCTTT
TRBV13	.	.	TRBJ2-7	CASSRKLGGRDQYEQYF	TGTGCCAGCAGCCGAAAATTGGGCGGGCGGGACCAATACGAGCAGTACTTC
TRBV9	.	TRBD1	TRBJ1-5	CASSVEGDRYQPQHF	TGTGCCAGCAGCGTAGAGGGGGACAGGTATCAGCCCCAGCATTTT
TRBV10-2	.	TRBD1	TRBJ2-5	CASRKGGAWQETQYF	TGCGCCAGCAGAAAAGGGGGCGCGTGGCAAGAGACCCAGTACTTC
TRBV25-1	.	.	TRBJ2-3	CATLGSWIGTDTQYF	TGTGCCACCTTGGGTAGCTGGATCGGCACAGATACGCAGTATTTT
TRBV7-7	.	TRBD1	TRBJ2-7	CASSSGAGGEQYF	TGTGCTAGCAGCTCCGGGGCAGGGGGCGAGCAGTACTTC
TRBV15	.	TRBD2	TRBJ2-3	CATSRERGPADTQYF	TGTGCCACCAGCAGGGAGCGGGGGCCTGCGGATACGCAGTATTTT
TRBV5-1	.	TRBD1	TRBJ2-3	CASSLEGGHGDTQYF	TGCGCCAGCAGCTTGGAAGGGGGCCACGGAGATACGCAGTATTTT
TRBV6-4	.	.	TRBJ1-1	CASRSRENTEAFF	TGTGCCAGCAGATCCAGGGAGAACACTGAAGCTTTCTTT
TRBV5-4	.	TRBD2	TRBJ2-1	CASSQENSGRASYNEQFF	TGTGCCAGCAGCCAAGAAAATAGCGGGAGGGCCTCCTACAATGAGCAGTTCTTC
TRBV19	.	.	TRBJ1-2	CASSPGANYGYTF	TGTGCCAGTTCTCCGGGAGCTAACTATGGCTACACCTTC
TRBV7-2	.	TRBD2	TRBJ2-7	CASRSTSGSDEQYF	TGTGCCAGCAGGTCGACTAGCGGGAGCGACGAGCAGTACTTC
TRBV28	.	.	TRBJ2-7	CASSFPGTYEQYF	TGTGCCAGCAGTTTCCCAGGCACCTACGAGCAGTACTTC
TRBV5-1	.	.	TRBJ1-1	CASSLEQQGREYTEAFF	TGCGCCAGCAGCTTGGAACAACAGGGAAGGGAGTACACTGAAGCTTTCTTT
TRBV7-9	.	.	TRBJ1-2	CASSLAREAYTF	TGTGCCAGCAGCTTAGCTCGTGAAGCCTACACCTTC
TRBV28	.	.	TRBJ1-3	CASSWEEDSSGNTIYF	TGTGCCAGCAGTTGGGAGGAGGATAGCTCTGGAAACACCATATATTTT
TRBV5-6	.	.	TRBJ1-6	CASSLWEQGMNSPLHF	TGTGCCAGCAGCTTATGGGAACAGGGCATGAATTCACCCCTCCACTTT
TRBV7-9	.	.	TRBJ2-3	CASSHPELGTDTQYF	TGTGCCAGCAGCCATCCAGAATTGGGCACAGATACGCAGTATTTT
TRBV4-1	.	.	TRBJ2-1	CASSQGERSSYNEQFF	TGCGCCAGCAGCCAAGGGGAGCGGAGCTCCTACAATGAGCAGTTCTTC
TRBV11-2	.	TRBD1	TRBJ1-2	CASSPPRGQNYGYTF	TGTGCCAGCAGCCCCCCCCGGGGACAGAACTATGGCTACACCTTC
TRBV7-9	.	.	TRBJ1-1	CASTPVTVNTEAFF	TGTGCCAGCACCCCCGTCACAGTGAACACTGAAGCTTTCTTT
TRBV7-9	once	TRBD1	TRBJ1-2	CASSPTGDWDGYTF	TGTGCCAGCAGCCCGACAGGGGATTGGGATGGCTACACCTTC
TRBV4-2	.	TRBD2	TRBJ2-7	CASSQIAGPGDEQYF	TGTGCCAGCAGCCAGATAGCGGGACCTGGCGACGAGCAGTACTTC
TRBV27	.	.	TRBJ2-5	CASSLLKGGAGETQYF	TGTGCCAGCAGTTTACTAAAGGGGGGGGCGGGGGAGACCCAGTACTTC
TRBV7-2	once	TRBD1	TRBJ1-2	CASSLVQGGNYGYTF	TGTGCCAGCAGCTTAGTACAGGGGGGGAACTATGGCTACACCTTC
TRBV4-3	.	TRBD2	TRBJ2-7	CASSQDGTGGPYEQYF	TGCGCCAGCAGCCAAGATGGTACGGGAGGGCCCTACGAGCAGTACTTC
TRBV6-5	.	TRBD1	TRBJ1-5	CASRSGTESNQPQHF	TGTGCCAGCAGGTCCGGGACAGAGAGCAATCAGCCCCAGCATTTT
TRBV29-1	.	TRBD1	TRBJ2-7	CSVGGGQGKSYEQYF	TGCAGCGTTGGAGGAGGACAGGGAAAGTCCTACGAGCAGTACTTC
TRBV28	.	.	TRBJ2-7	CASSPTGSAYEQYF	TGTGCCAGCAGTCCCACGGGGAGTGCATACGAGCAGTACTTC
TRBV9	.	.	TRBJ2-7	CASSVEGSSSYEQYF	TGTGCCAGCAGCGTAGAAGGGAGTAGCTCCTACGAGCAGTACTTC
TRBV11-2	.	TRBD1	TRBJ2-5	CASSSTGVVETQYF	TGTGCCAGCAGCTCGACAGGGGTCGTTGAGACCCAGTACTTC
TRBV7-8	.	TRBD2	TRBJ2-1	CASSWLAGQNNEQFF	TGTGCCAGCAGCTGGCTAGCGGGACAGAACAATGAGCAGTTCTTC
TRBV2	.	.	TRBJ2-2	CASWDPRDSNTGELFF	TGTGCCAGCTGGGATCCACGGGACTCCAACACCGGGGAGCTGTTTTTT